Listed below are T cell receptor beta chains from one sample, sequenced in a study of shared clonotypes between healthy human individuals. Profiled with immunoSEQ multiplex PCR; TCRdb holds only in-frame clones, not every one. There are over a million clones in the sample; 70% to 80% occur only once, and around 0.47% lies in the top ten. Specimen: memory CD4+ T cells from PBMCs. The receptors were sampled from a man between 18 and 35 years old in good health. Some clones in this sample may be carry-over from other donors' samples. CDR3s include the opening cysteine and the closing phenylalanine or tryptophan. A D gene is named only where the DNA matches it firmly. Some rows have no size entry. The others give once, few or many, or a class for an expanded clone.

v_call	d_call	cdr3_length	j_call	clone_size	cdr3_nt	cdr3_aa
TRBV7-6	-	15	TRBJ2-2	-	TGTGCCAGCAGCCGAAACCGACAGTCATCTGGGGAGCTGTTTTTT	CASSRNRQSSGELFF
TRBV5-1	-	13	TRBJ2-7	-	TGCGCCAGCAGGCTCCAGCTTAAAGACGAGCAGTACTTC	CASRLQLKDEQYF
TRBV19	-	15	TRBJ2-7	-	TGTGCCAGTAGTACCTCCGGACAGCGCTCCTACGAGCAGTACTTC	CASSTSGQRSYEQYF
TRBV7-9	-	15	TRBJ1-5	-	TGTGCCAGCATCGAAGGGGGGGCGGTTAGTCAGCCCCAGCATTTT	CASIEGGAVSQPQHF
TRBV5-1	-	15	TRBJ1-5	-	TGCGCCAGCAGCTTGGGTTCAGATAGCAATCAGCCCCAGCATTTT	CASSLGSDSNQPQHF
TRBV7-2	-	12	TRBJ1-2	few	TGTGCCAGCAGCTTAGCTATTTATGGCTACACCTTC	CASSLAIYGYTF
TRBV6-6	TRBD1	16	TRBJ2-2	-	TGTGCCAGCAGTGGGACAGGGGGATTGAACACCGGGGAGCTGTTTTTT	CASSGTGGLNTGELFF
TRBV20-1	-	11	TRBJ2-5	-	TGCAGTGCTAGTGACCAAGAGACCCAGTACTTC	CSASDQETQYF
TRBV7-9	-	14	TRBJ2-5	-	TGTGCCAGCAGTCCTGGTGGCATTAGGGAGACCCAGTACTTC	CASSPGGIRETQYF
TRBV6-1	-	14	TRBJ1-5	-	TGTGCCAGCGTGGGGTTGGCAAGCAATCAGCCCCAGCATTTT	CASVGLASNQPQHF
TRBV7-9	-	14	TRBJ2-3	-	TGTGCCAGCAGCTACGGTACTAGCACAGATACGCAGTATTTT	CASSYGTSTDTQYF
TRBV7-9	-	16	TRBJ1-3	few	TGTGCCAGCAGCTTAGGATACACCCTCTCTGGAAACACCATATATTTT	CASSLGYTLSGNTIYF
TRBV27	-	15	TRBJ2-5	-	TGTGCCAGCAGTTTTGTGGCAGGGACGGTCGAGACCCAGTACTTC	CASSFVAGTVETQYF
TRBV5-6	-	15	TRBJ1-1	-	TGTGCCAGCAGCTTGGGAGTCAGGGCGGCCACTGAAGCTTTCTTT	CASSLGVRAATEAFF
TRBV29-1	-	13	TRBJ1-1	once	TGCAGCGGTGCCCACACCTTGAACACTGAAGCTTTCTTT	CSGAHTLNTEAFF
TRBV4-2	TRBD2	18	TRBJ2-7	-	TGTGCCAGCAGCCAAGATCGCGGGACTAGCGGGGTACACTACGAGCAGTACTTC	CASSQDRGTSGVHYEQYF
TRBV11-2	-	15	TRBJ2-1	-	TGTGCCAGCAGCTTATCCGGCCCAGAATACAATGAGCAGTTCTTC	CASSLSGPEYNEQFF
TRBV30	-	14	TRBJ2-3	-	TGTGCCTGGAGTGATTTAGCGGCAGCAGATACGCAGTATTTT	CAWSDLAAADTQYF
TRBV2	-	13	TRBJ1-4	-	TGTGCCACCTCCGGGCAGACTAATGAAAAACTGTTTTTT	CATSGQTNEKLFF
TRBV18	-	14	TRBJ1-1	many	TGTGCCAGCTCAAGGGGACTGTTGGACACTGAAGCTTTCTTT	CASSRGLLDTEAFF
TRBV5-1	-	15	TRBJ2-7	-	TGCGCCAGCAGCTCGGGGGCAGGGGGTAACTACGAGCAGTACTTC	CASSSGAGGNYEQYF
TRBV19	-	17	TRBJ2-7	-	TGTGCCAGGAACGGTATCTCCGGGACGAACAGACCCTACGAGCAGTACTTC	CARNGISGTNRPYEQYF
TRBV5-1	TRBD1	16	TRBJ2-7	-	TGCGCCAGCAGCACCGGTTACCGGGACAGGGGATACGAGCAGTACTTC	CASSTGYRDRGYEQYF
TRBV18	-	16	TRBJ1-2	-	TGTGCCAGCTCACCACAGGGGGAAGGGTACAGTTATGGCTACACCTTC	CASSPQGEGYSYGYTF
TRBV28	-	14	TRBJ1-5	-	TGTGCCAGCAGCCTACGAAACCCCAATCAGCCCCAGCATTTT	CASSLRNPNQPQHF
TRBV12-5	-	20	TRBJ1-1	-	TGTGCTAGTGGTTTGAATCCCCCCGGTCAAGGACAGTTAATGAACACTGAAGCTTTCTTT	CASGLNPPGQGQLMNTEAFF
TRBV27	-	17	TRBJ2-7	-	TGTGCCAGCAGGTTCCCTGACTTGGGACCACCATTTCGGGAGCAGTACTTC	CASRFPDLGPPFREQYF
TRBV9	TRBD2	15	TRBJ2-2	-	TGTGCCAGCAGCTTGGGACTAGCGGGCACCGGGGAGCTGTTTTTT	CASSLGLAGTGELFF
TRBV5-1	-	15	TRBJ1-2	once	TGCGCCAGCAGCTTTGACAGCGATCGATTCTATGGCTACACCTTC	CASSFDSDRFYGYTF
TRBV28	TRBD1	16	TRBJ2-5	-	TGTGCCAGCAGTGACCTGACAGGGGGTCCCCAAGAGACCCAGTACTTC	CASSDLTGGPQETQYF
TRBV28	-	16	TRBJ1-5	-	TGTGCCAGCAGTTTATCTGGCAGGGAAGGGGATCAGCCCCAGCATTTT	CASSLSGREGDQPQHF
TRBV4-3	-	13	TRBJ2-3	-	TGCGCCAGCAGCCCGACCCAGCAAGATACGCAGTATTTT	CASSPTQQDTQYF
TRBV7-6	-	15	TRBJ1-1	-	TGTGCCAGCAGCTTAGTCGGGGGGGCGAACACTGAAGCTTTCTTT	CASSLVGGANTEAFF
TRBV9	-	14	TRBJ1-2	-	TGTGCCAGCAGCGTATCCACAGCTTCCTATGGCTACACCTTC	CASSVSTASYGYTF
TRBV7-8	-	16	TRBJ1-5	-	TGTGCCAGCAGCCTAGGGGGGTTTGTTAGCAATCAGCCCCAGCATTTT	CASSLGGFVSNQPQHF
TRBV28	-	13	TRBJ1-2	-	TGTGCCAGCAGTTCCACCGGGTACTATGGCTACACCTTC	CASSSTGYYGYTF
TRBV7-2	TRBD2	14	TRBJ2-5	-	TGTGCCAGCAGCTCCAGGACCGGGGGGGAGACCCAGTACTTC	CASSSRTGGETQYF
TRBV27	TRBD1	14	TRBJ1-2	-	TGTGCCAGCAGTCTTACGGGACAGGGCTATGGCTACACCTTC	CASSLTGQGYGYTF
TRBV28	-	13	TRBJ2-2	once	TGTGCCACTGACCGACGTAACACCGGGGAGCTGTTTTTT	CATDRRNTGELFF
TRBV20-1	-	11	TRBJ1-1	-	TGCAGTGCTAGTTTGCCAAACGAAGCTTTCTTT	CSASLPNEAFF
TRBV5-1	TRBD1	13	TRBJ2-7	-	TGCGCCAGCAACCGACAGGGGGCTGGGGAGCAGTACTTC	CASNRQGAGEQYF
TRBV28	TRBD1	16	TRBJ2-7	-	TGTGCCAGCAGTTTATTTGGGGCAGGGGGCCGGGACGAGCAGTACTTC	CASSLFGAGGRDEQYF
TRBV28	-	15	TRBJ2-1	-	TGTGCCAGCAGTGACACCGCGACTAGGAGCAATGAGCAGTTCTTC	CASSDTATRSNEQFF
TRBV12-5	-	14	TRBJ2-1	-	TGTGCTAGTGGTTTGGCCGTCTCCTACAATGAGCAGTTCTTC	CASGLAVSYNEQFF
TRBV7-9	TRBD1	14	TRBJ2-7	-	TGTGCCAGCAGCTTTGACAGGGGTCCCCACGAGCAGTACTTC	CASSFDRGPHEQYF
TRBV4-1	TRBD1	16	TRBJ2-1	few	TGCGCCAGCAGCCAGCAATCCCGGACAGGGTACAATGAGCAGTTCTTC	CASSQQSRTGYNEQFF
TRBV7-3	-	15	TRBJ2-7	-	TGTGCCAGCAGCAAATCGACAGCCTTCACCTACGAGCAGTACTTC	CASSKSTAFTYEQYF
TRBV11-2	TRBD2	14	TRBJ2-5	-	TGTGCCAGCAGCCCTAGCGGGGCCCAAGAGACCCAGTACTTC	CASSPSGAQETQYF
TRBV5-4	TRBD2	15	TRBJ2-2	once	TGTGCCAGCAGTTTGATGGGACTAGTCGGCGGGGAGCTGTTTTTT	CASSLMGLVGGELFF
TRBV5-4	-	15	TRBJ2-5	-	TGTGCCAGCAGCTTGGAGGGTGCCAGGGCGGTGACCCAGTACTTC	CASSLEGARAVTQYF
TRBV2	-	15	TRBJ2-1	-	TGTGCCAGCAGTGGTGGTAAATTTAGGGAGGATGAGCAGTTCTTC	CASSGGKFREDEQFF
TRBV5-1	-	13	TRBJ1-1	-	TGCGCCAGCACCAGGACAGAAAACACTGAAGCTTTCTTT	CASTRTENTEAFF
TRBV11-2	-	19	TRBJ2-2	once	TGTGCCAGCAGCTGGGGGGGCAGAAGACCTACCGCGAACACCGGGGAGCTGTTTTTT	CASSWGGRRPTANTGELFF
TRBV28	TRBD1	14	TRBJ1-5	-	TGTGCCAGCACCCTGGGGACAGGGAACCAGCCCCAGCATTTT	CASTLGTGNQPQHF
TRBV5-6	TRBD2	16	TRBJ2-3	few	TGTGCCAGCAGCACCAAACTAGCGGGAGACCCAGATACGCAGTATTTT	CASSTKLAGDPDTQYF
TRBV7-2	TRBD2	17	TRBJ2-3	-	TGTGCCAGCAGCTTAGACTCTAGCGGGGCCCCCACAGATACGCAGTATTTT	CASSLDSSGAPTDTQYF
TRBV5-4	-	16	TRBJ2-2	-	TGTGCCAGCAGCTCCCCCGCGGGAAGGGCCGGCGGGGAGCTGTTTTTT	CASSSPAGRAGGELFF
TRBV20-1	-	11	TRBJ2-3	-	TGCAGTGCTAGTAGTCCCGATACGCAGTATTTT	CSASSPDTQYF
TRBV6-1	-	13	TRBJ2-7	-	TGTGCCAGCAGTGAAGCCAGGGGCTACGAGCAGTACTTC	CASSEARGYEQYF
TRBV11-1	-	14	TRBJ1-1	few	TGTGCCAGCAGCTTAAATCACGGGAACACTGAAGCTTTCTTT	CASSLNHGNTEAFF